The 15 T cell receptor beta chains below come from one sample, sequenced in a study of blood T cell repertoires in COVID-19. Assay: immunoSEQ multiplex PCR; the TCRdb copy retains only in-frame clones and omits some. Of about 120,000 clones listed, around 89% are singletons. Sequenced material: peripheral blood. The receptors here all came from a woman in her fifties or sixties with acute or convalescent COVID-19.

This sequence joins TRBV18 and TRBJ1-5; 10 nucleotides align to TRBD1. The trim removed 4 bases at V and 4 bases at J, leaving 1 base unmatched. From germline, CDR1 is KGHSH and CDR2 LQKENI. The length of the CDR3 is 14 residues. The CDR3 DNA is TGTGCCAGCTCACAGGGACAGGGGAATCAGCCCCAGCATTTT. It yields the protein CASSQGQGNQPQHF. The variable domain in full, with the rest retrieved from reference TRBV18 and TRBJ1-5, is NAGVMQNPRHLVRRRGQEARLRCSPMKGHSHVYWYRQLPEEGLKFMVYLQKENIIDESGMPKERFSAEFPKEGPSILRIQQVVRGDSAAYFCASSQGQGNQPQHFGDGTRLSIL.

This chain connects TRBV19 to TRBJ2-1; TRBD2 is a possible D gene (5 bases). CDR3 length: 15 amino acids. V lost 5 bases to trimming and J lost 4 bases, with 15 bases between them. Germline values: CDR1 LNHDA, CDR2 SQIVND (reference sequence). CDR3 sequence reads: CASSSPAVGYNEQFF. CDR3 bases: TGTGCCAGTAGTTCCCCAGCGGTGGGGTACAATGAGCAGTTCTTC.

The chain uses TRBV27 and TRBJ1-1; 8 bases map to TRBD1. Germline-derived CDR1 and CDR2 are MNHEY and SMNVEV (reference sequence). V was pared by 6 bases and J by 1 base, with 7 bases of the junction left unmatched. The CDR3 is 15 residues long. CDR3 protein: CASRLRQGTNTEAFF. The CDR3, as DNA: TGTGCCAGCAGGCTACGACAGGGGACGAACACTGAAGCTTTCTTT.

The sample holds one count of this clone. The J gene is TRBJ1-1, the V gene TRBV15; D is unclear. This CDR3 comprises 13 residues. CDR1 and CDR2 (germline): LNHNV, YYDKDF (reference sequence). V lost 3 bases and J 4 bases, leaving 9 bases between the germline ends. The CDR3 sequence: CATSRGSGTEAFF. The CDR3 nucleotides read TGTGCCACCAGCAGGGGTTCGGGCACTGAAGCTTTCTTT.

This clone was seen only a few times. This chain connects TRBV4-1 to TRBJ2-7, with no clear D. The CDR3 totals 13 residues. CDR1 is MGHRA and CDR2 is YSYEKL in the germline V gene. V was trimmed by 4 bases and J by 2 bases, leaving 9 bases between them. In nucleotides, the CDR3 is TGCGCCAGCAGCCGAGGTGAAACCTACGAGCAGTACTTC. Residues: CASSRGETYEQYF.

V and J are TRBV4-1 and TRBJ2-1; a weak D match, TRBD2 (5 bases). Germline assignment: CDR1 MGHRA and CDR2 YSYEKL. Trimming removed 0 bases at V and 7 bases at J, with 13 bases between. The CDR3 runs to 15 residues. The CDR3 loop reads CASSQDSRSGNEQFF. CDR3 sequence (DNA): TGCGCCAGCAGCCAAGATTCCCGGTCGGGGAATGAGCAGTTCTTC.

The CDR3 nucleotides are TGTGCCAGTAGTATTGGGACTAGCGGAGGGGGAGAGACCCAGTACTTC. Its translation: CASSIGTSGGGETQYF. This chain uses TRBV19 with TRBJ2-5; 11 nucleotides agree with TRBD2. Germline CDR1 is LNHDA and CDR2 is SQIVND (reference sequence). V trimming: 3 bases; J trimming: 4 bases; junction bases outside the gene matches: 7. CDR3 length equals 16 residues. Complete variable domain (other parts from reference TRBV19 and TRBJ2-5): DGGITQSPKYLFRKEGQNVTLSCEQNLNHDAMYWYRQDPGQGLRLIYYSQIVNDFQKGDIAEGYSVSREKKESFPLTVTSAQKNPTAFYLCASSIGTSGGGETQYFGPGTRLLVL.

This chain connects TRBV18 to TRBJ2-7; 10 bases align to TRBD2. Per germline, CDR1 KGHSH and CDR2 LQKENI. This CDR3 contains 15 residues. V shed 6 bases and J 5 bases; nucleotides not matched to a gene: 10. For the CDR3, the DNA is TGTGCCAGCTCCCCGAGCGGGAGGGGGACCCACGAGCAGTACTTC. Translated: CASSPSGRGTHEQYF.

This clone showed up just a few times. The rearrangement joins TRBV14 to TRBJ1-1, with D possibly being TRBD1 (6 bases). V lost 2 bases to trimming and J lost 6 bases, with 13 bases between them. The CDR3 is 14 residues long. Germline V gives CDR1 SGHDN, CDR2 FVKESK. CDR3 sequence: CASSQRGGFPEAFF. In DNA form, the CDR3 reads TGTGCCAGCAGCCAAAGGGGGGGTTTCCCTGAAGCTTTCTTT.

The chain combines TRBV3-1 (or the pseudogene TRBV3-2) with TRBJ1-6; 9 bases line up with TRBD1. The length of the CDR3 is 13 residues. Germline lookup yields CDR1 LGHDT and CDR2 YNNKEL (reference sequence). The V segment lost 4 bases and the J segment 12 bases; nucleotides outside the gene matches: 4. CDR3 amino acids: CASSRPGQGPLHF. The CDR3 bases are TGTGCCAGCAGCCGACCGGGACAGGGACCCCTCCACTTT.

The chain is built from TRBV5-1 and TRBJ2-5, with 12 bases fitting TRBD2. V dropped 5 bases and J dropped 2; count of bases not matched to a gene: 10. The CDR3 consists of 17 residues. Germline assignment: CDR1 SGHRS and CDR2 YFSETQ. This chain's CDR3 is CASSPKAGTSGQETQYF. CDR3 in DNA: TGCGCCAGCAGTCCGAAAGCCGGGACTAGCGGGCAAGAGACCCAGTACTTC.

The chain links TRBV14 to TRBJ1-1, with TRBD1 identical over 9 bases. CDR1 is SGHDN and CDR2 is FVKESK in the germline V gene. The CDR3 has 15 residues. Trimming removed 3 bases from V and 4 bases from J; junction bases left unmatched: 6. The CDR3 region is CASSHYRGLGTEAFF. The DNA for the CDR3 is TGTGCCAGCAGCCATTACAGGGGGCTTGGCACTGAAGCTTTCTTT.

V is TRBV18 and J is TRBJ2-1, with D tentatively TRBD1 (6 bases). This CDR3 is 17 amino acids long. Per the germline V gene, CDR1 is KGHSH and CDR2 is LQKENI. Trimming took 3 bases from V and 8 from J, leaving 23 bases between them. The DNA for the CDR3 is TGTGCCAGCTCACCTGGGGGTCTAACAGGGACGGGTGATGAGCAGTTCTTC. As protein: CASSPGGLTGTGDEQFF.

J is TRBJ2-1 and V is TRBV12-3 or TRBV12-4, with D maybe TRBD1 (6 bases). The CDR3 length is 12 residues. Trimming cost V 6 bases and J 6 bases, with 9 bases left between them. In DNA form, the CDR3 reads TGTGCCAGCAGCAGGGGAATCAATGAGCAGTTCTTC. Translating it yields CASSRGINEQFF.

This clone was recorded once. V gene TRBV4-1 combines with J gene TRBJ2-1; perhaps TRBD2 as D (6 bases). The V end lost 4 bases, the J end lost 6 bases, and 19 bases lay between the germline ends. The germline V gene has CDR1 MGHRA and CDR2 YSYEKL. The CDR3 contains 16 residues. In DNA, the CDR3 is TGCGCCAGCAGCCCAGCTCGGGAGCCCGGGATCAATGAGCAGTTCTTC. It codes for CASSPAREPGINEQFF.